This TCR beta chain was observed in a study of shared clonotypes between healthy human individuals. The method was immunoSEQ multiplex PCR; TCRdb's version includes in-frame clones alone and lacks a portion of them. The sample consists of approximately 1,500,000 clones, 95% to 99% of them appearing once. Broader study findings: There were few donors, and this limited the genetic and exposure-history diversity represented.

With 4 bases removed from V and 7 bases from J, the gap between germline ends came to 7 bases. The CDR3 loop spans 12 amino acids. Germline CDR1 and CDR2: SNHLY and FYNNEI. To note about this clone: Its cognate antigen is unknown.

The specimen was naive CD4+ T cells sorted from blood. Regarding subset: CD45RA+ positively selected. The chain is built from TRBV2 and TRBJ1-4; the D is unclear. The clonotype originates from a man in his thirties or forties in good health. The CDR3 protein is CASSAGPEKLFF. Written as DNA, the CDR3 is TGTGCCAGCAGTGCAGGCCCTGAAAAACTGTTTTTT.